The 24 T cell receptor beta chains below were found in one sample sequenced in a study of identical twins. MiXCR, run by TCRdb on the 5' RACE reads, gives a single entry per CDR3 protein. Among fewer than 250,000 distinct CDR3 sequences listed, 6% to 8% were seen once. This same sample was also taken into another study, of yellow fever vaccine responses in identical twins.

What was sequenced was CD8+ T cells sorted from blood. The receptors stem from a woman between 18 and 29 years old in good health.

The sample holds a few counts of this clonotype. The chain employs TRBV20-1 and TRBJ2-1, with 9 bases matching TRBD2. Looked up from germline, CDR1 is DFQATT and CDR2 is SNEGSKA (reference sequence). J gave up 4 bases and V 0 bases, and 4 bases lay outside the gene matches. This CDR3 has 15 residues. The DNA of the CDR3 is TGCAGTGCTAGAGATCAGCGGGAGGATTACAATGAGCAGTTCTTC. It translates to CSARDQREDYNEQFF.

This chain links TRBV6-1 with TRBJ2-5, with D unresolved. Germline V gene data show CDR1 as MNHNS and CDR2 as SASEGT. This CDR3 comprises 16 residues. The germline V and J ends were trimmed by 4 bases and 5 bases, with 20 bases remaining between them. The CDR3 loop reads CASSVTTGKGRETQYF. In nucleotides, the CDR3 is TGTGCCAGCAGTGTTACGACGGGCAAAGGACGGGAGACCCAGTACTTC.

This clonotype was counted a few times. The rearrangement links TRBV20-1 to TRBJ2-5; 12 bases align to TRBD2. Germline-derived CDR1 and CDR2 are DFQATT and SNEGSKA (reference sequence). With V trimmed by 3 bases and J by 5 bases, 7 bases remained unmatched. This CDR3 region has 15 residues. CDR3 coding DNA: TGCAGTGCTAGGACTAGCGGGGGAGGAATGGAGACCCAGTACTTC. Translating gives CSARTSGGGMETQYF.

This clonotype was recorded a few times. The chain has TRBV9 and TRBJ2-1; 13 bases agree with TRBD2. CDR1 is SGDLS, CDR2 YYNGEE, per germline. The CDR3 loop spans 16 amino acids. V lost 3 bases to trimming and J lost 9 bases; unmatched junction nucleotides: 9. The CDR3 region is CASSAPGLAGEGEQFF. The CDR3 nucleotides are TGTGCCAGCAGCGCACCTGGACTAGCGGGAGAGGGTGAGCAGTTCTTC.

This clonotype was counted ten times or more. The chain uses TRBV28 and TRBJ2-7; tentative D call: TRBD1 (6 bases). The CDR3 is 15 amino acids. Trimming shortened V by 6 bases and J by 3 bases, and 18 bases separated the two germline ends. Germline V gene sequence: CDR1 MDHEN, CDR2 SYDVKM. The CDR3 sequence is CASRVRQVEVYEQYF. Written as DNA, the CDR3 is TGTGCCAGCAGAGTAAGACAGGTGGAAGTCTACGAGCAGTACTTC.

This clonotype was counted many times. This chain uses TRBV5-1 with TRBJ1-1; possibly TRBD1 for D (5 bases). V was clipped by 4 bases and J by 4 bases, with 20 bases between them. The CDR3 is made up of 16 amino acids. CDR1 is SGHRS, CDR2 YFSETQ, per germline. The CDR3, as DNA: TGCGCCAGCAGCCTCCGTCTCGAGGGGTCGGGCACTGAAGCTTTCTTT. It yields the protein CASSLRLEGSGTEAFF. Filled out from reference TRBV5-1 and TRBJ1-1, the complete variable domain reads KAGVTQTPRYLIKTRGQQVTLSCSPISGHRSVSWYQQTPGQGLQFLFEYFSETQRNKGNFPGRFSGRQFSNSRSEMNVSTLELGDSALYLCASSLRLEGSGTEAFFGQGTRLTVV.

This clonotype occurred many times. The J gene is TRBJ2-7, the V gene TRBV9; 9 positions agree with TRBD1. The CDR3 is 13 residues long. Germline V gene data show CDR1 as SGDLS and CDR2 as YYNGEE. The trim removed 7 bases at V and 3 bases at J, leaving 5 bases unmatched. The CDR3 protein is CASGPGQGYEQYF. CDR3 bases: TGTGCCAGCGGACCGGGACAGGGCTACGAGCAGTACTTC. Full variable domain (rest looked up from reference TRBV9 and TRBJ2-7): DSGVTQTPKHLITATGQRVTLRCSPRSGDLSVYWYQQSLDQGLQFLIQYYNGEERAKGNILERFSAQQFPDLHSELNLSSLELGDSALYFCASGPGQGYEQYFGPGTRLTVT.

In its sample, this clonotype was seen a few times. The V call is TRBV12-3 or TRBV12-4, the J call TRBJ2-7; 8 positions match TRBD1. V was clipped by 3 bases and J by 2 bases; unmatched bases: 3. This CDR3 comprises 14 residues. CDR3: CASSFGQGTYEQYF. The CDR3 region has the DNA TGTGCCAGCAGTTTCGGACAGGGAACCTACGAGCAGTACTTC.

A few counts support this clonotype. The rearrangement links TRBV15 to TRBJ2-1; TRBD2 agrees at 10 bases. CDR3 size: 16 residues. Germline trimming cut 1 base from V and 9 bases from J; bases unmatched to any gene: 9. Per the germline V gene, CDR1 is LNHNV and CDR2 is YYDKDF (reference sequence). CDR3 region: CATSRASGGSRGEQFF. The CDR3 nucleotides read TGTGCCACCAGCAGAGCTAGCGGGGGTTCTAGGGGTGAGCAGTTCTTC.

This clonotype was counted at least ten times. The chain carries TRBV12-3 or TRBV12-4 and TRBJ2-7, with unresolved D. This CDR3 contains 12 residues. The V end lost 3 bases, the J end lost 0 bases, and 3 bases lay between the germline ends. The CDR3 sequence is CASSFHSYEQYF. The CDR3 bases are TGTGCCAGCAGTTTTCACTCCTACGAGCAGTACTTC.

This clonotype was observed a few times. The chain is built from TRBV12-3 or TRBV12-4 and TRBJ2-3; D assignment may be TRBD1 or TRBD2 (5 bases each). The V end lost 10 bases, the J end lost 5 bases, and 13 bases lay between the germline ends. The CDR3 consists of 12 residues. The CDR3 sequence: CATTVGGDTQYF. CDR3 nucleotide sequence: TGTGCCACCACGGTTGGGGGAGATACGCAGTATTTT.

The V call is TRBV4-1, the J call TRBJ1-5; D remains ambiguous. The V gene's germline CDR1 is MGHRA and CDR2 YSYEKL. The V gene lost 0 bases and the J gene lost 6 bases, with 18 bases spanning the gap. This CDR3 region has 17 residues. CDR3 sequence reads: CASSQEGVPAVGQPQHF. CDR3 nucleotides: TGCGCCAGCAGCCAAGAGGGTGTCCCGGCGGTGGGTCAGCCCCAGCATTTT.

This clonotype was seen repeatedly, ten times or more. The genes are TRBV20-1 and TRBJ1-2; no firm D call. From germline, CDR1 is DFQATT and CDR2 SNEGSKA (reference sequence). CDR3 length equals 12 residues. V dropped 6 bases and J dropped 7 bases, with 15 bases sitting between them. The CDR3 DNA reads TGCAGTGCCAACCCCCGAGGTAGTGGCTACACCTTC. Its protein product is CSANPRGSGYTF.

This clonotype has ten or more counts. The chain employs TRBV15 and TRBJ2-4; D perhaps matches TRBD1 (6 bases). CDR3 size: 15 residues. V gave up 0 bases and J gave up 8 bases, with 14 bases separating them. CDR1 is LNHNV and CDR2 is YYDKDF in the germline V gene (reference sequence). Here the CDR3 reads CATSRDRAAGDIQYF. DNA of the CDR3: TGTGCCACCAGCAGAGACCGGGCCGCAGGGGACATTCAGTACTTC.

The chain links TRBV7-9 to TRBJ2-1, with no clear D. Trimming took off 5 bases at V and 4 bases at J, with 9 bases between the two ends. The CDR3 sequence is 13 residues long. The V gene's germline CDR1 is SEHNR and CDR2 FQNEAQ (reference sequence). DNA for the CDR3: TGTGCCAGCAGCGTTCAGGAGTACAATGAGCAGTTCTTC. This translates into CASSVQEYNEQFF. Combining the CDR3 with reference TRBV7-9 and TRBJ2-1 gives the whole variable domain DTGVSQNPRHKITKRGQNVTFRCDPISEHNRLYWYRQTLGQGPEFLTYFQNEAQLEKSRLLSDRFSAERPKGSFSTLEIQRTEQGDSAMYLCASSVQEYNEQFFGPGTRLTVL.

This clonotype was seen only a few times. DNA of the CDR3: TGTGCCAGCAGCTTAGTCTCAGGCGGTAATGAAAAACTGTTTTTT. It is translated as CASSLVSGGNEKLFF. The genes are TRBV7-9 and TRBJ1-4; the D is unclear. In germline, CDR1 is SEHNR, CDR2 FQNEAQ (reference sequence). The CDR3 length is 15 residues. The V end lost 1 base, the J end lost 4 bases, and 10 bases lay between the germline ends.

This chain connects TRBV28 to TRBJ2-7, with D possibly being TRBD1 or TRBD2 (6 bases each). CDR1 is MDHEN, CDR2 SYDVKM, per germline. This CDR3 contains 15 residues. V was pared by 3 bases and J by 7 bases, with 19 bases between. CDR3 sequence: CASSFGGGMFSEQYV. In DNA, the CDR3 is TGTGCCAGCAGTTTTGGAGGGGGAATGTTCTCGGAGCAGTACGTC.

This clonotype was found a few times. The chain employs TRBV6-6 and TRBJ2-5; D ambiguous. V shed 2 bases and J shed 1 base, with 5 bases lying between them. This CDR3 is built from 13 residues. The V gene's germline CDR1 is MNHNY and CDR2 SVGAGI (reference sequence). The CDR3 loop is CASSYTVQETQYF. CDR3 bases: TGTGCCAGCAGTTACACGGTCCAAGAGACCCAGTACTTC.

This clonotype was seen repeatedly, ten times or more. The chain couples TRBV10-3 to TRBJ2-2; TRBD1 is a possible D gene (5 bases). The V gene's germline CDR1 is ENHRY and CDR2 SYGVKD. Trimming stripped 2 bases from V and 4 bases from J, with 17 bases between. There are 17 residues in the CDR3. The CDR3: CAISEPGQVDATGELFF. In DNA form, the CDR3 reads TGTGCCATCAGTGAGCCAGGGCAGGTAGACGCCACCGGGGAGCTGTTTTTT.

The sample holds a few counts of this clonotype. The rearrangement joins TRBV6-5 to TRBJ1-1, with D uncertain. V gave up 0 bases and J gave up 4 bases, with 9 bases separating them. This CDR3 contains 14 residues. CDR1 is MNHEY and CDR2 is SVGAGI in the germline V gene. CDR3 residues: CASSYSREATEAFF. CDR3 nucleotide sequence: TGTGCCAGCAGTTACTCGAGGGAGGCCACTGAAGCTTTCTTT.

This clonotype was counted only a few times. The DNA for the CDR3 is TGTGCCAGCAGCAACGACAGGGGGCTGGGCGAGCAGTACGTC. This translates into CASSNDRGLGEQYV. The V and J genes are TRBV7-6 and TRBJ2-7; TRBD1 agrees at 10 bases. The CDR3 runs to 14 residues. From germline, CDR1 is SGHVS and CDR2 FNYEAQ. V gave up 5 bases and J gave up 6 bases; unmatched junction bases: 7.

This clonotype was seen a handful of times. The CDR3 region has the DNA TGTGCCAGCAGGATGGGGGGAGAGACCCAGTACTTC. The encoded protein is CASRMGGETQYF. The V and J genes are TRBV12-3 or TRBV12-4 and TRBJ2-5; the D gene is possibly TRBD2 (6 bases). There are 12 residues in the CDR3. The germline V and J ends were trimmed by 6 bases and 4 bases, with 9 bases remaining between them.

This rearrangement joins TRBV12-3 or TRBV12-4 to TRBJ2-1; 9 bases match TRBD1. J was trimmed by 6 bases and V by 5 bases; bases with no gene match: 11. CDR3 size: 16 residues. This CDR3 is CASSSPGTGKGNEQFF. The CDR3 DNA is TGTGCCAGCAGTAGCCCCGGGACAGGGAAGGGCAATGAGCAGTTCTTC.

The sample holds many counts of this clonotype. This chain connects TRBV20-1 to TRBJ2-1, with D possibly being TRBD2 (7 bases). This CDR3 comprises 19 residues. The V end was cut by 0 bases, the J end by 3 bases, with 24 bases between. Looked up from germline, CDR1 is DFQATT and CDR2 is SNEGSKA (reference sequence). CDR3 in amino acids: CSAREHREIRTRYYNEQFF. The CDR3 DNA reads TGCAGTGCTAGAGAACACAGGGAAATAAGGACTAGATACTACAATGAGCAGTTCTTC.